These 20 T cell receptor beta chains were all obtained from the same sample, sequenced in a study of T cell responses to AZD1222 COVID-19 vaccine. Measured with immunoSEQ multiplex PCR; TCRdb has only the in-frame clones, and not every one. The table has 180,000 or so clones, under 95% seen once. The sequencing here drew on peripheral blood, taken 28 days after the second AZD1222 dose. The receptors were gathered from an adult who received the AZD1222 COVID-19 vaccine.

CDR3 protein: CASSDSMAASNLYEQYF. CDR3 sequence (DNA): TGTGCCAGCAGTGACTCGATGGCAGCCAGCAACTTATACGAGCAGTACTTC. V and J are TRBV6-4 and TRBJ2-7; D is unclear. Per the germline V gene, CDR1 is MRHNA and CDR2 is SNTAGT. The length of the CDR3 is 17 residues. V was trimmed by 0 bases and J by 4 bases, leaving 19 bases between them.

The CDR3 DNA is TGTGCCAGCTCACCACCATCGGCAGGCTCGAGAAACACCATATATTTT. This encodes CASSPPSAGSRNTIYF. This chain links TRBV18 with TRBJ1-3, with no clear D. This CDR3 comprises 16 residues. Per germline, CDR1 KGHSH and CDR2 LQKENI. V lost 0 bases to trimming and J lost 5 bases, with 14 bases between them.

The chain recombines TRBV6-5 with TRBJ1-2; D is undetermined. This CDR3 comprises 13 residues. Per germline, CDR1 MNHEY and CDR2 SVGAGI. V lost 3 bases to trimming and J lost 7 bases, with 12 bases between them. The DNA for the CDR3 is TGTGCCAGCAGTTATGTCAGCCGGGGTGGCTACACCTTC. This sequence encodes CASSYVSRGGYTF.

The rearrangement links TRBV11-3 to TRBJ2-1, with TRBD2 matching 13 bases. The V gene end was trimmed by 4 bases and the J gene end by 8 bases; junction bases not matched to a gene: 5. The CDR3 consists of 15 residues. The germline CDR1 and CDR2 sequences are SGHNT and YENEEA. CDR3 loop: CASSSGLAGVDEQFF. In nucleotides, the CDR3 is TGTGCCAGCAGCTCCGGACTAGCGGGGGTGGATGAGCAGTTCTTC.

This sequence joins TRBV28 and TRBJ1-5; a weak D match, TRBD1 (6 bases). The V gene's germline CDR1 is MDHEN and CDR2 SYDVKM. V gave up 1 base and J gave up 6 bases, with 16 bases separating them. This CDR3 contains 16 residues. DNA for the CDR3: TGTGCCAGCAGTTTATTATCGCGGGGGGCTAGTCAGCCCCAGCATTTT. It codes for CASSLLSRGASQPQHF.

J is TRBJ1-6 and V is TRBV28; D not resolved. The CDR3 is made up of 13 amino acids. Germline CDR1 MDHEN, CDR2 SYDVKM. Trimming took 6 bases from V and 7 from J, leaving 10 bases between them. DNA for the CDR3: TGTGCCAGCAGCCGCGTAAACAATTCACCCCTCCACTTT. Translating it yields CASSRVNNSPLHF.

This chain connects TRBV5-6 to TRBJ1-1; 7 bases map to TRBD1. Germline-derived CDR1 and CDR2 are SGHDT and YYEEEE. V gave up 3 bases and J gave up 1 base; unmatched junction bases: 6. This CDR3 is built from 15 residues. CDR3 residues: CASSSPQGGNTEAFF. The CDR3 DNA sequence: TGTGCCAGCAGCTCCCCCCAGGGGGGGAACACTGAAGCTTTCTTT.

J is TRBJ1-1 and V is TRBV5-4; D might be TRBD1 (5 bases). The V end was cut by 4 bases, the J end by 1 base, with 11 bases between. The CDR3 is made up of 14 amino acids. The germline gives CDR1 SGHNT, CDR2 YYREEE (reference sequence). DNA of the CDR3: TGTGCCAGCAGCGCGGACACAAGGAACACTGAAGCTTTCTTT. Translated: CASSADTRNTEAFF.

The CDR3 nucleotides read TGTGCCAGCAGCCCCAACGGGGGGGACTACACCTTC. Translating it yields CASSPNGGDYTF. The chain recombines TRBV3-1 (or the pseudogene TRBV3-2) with TRBJ1-2; the D gene is possibly TRBD1 (5 bases). CDR1 and CDR2 (germline): LGHDT, YNNKEL (reference sequence). V was clipped by 4 bases and J by 10 bases, with 13 bases between them. The CDR3 loop spans 12 amino acids.

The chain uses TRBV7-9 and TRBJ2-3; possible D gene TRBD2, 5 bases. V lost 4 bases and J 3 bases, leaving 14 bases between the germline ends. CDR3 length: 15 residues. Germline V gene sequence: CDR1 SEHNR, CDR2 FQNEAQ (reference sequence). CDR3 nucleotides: TGTGCCAGCAGCTACACTACGGGGTTAACAGATACGCAGTATTTT. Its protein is CASSYTTGLTDTQYF.

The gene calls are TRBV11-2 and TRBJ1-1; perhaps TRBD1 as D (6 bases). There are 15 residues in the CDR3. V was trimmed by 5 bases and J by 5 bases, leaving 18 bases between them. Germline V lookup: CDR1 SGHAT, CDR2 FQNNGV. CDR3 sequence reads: CASSPGTIIKTEAFF. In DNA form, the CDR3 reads TGTGCCAGCAGCCCTGGGACAATTATTAAAACTGAAGCTTTCTTT. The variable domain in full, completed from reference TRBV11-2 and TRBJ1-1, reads EAGVAQSPRYKIIEKRQSVAFWCNPISGHATLYWYQQILGQGPKLLIQFQNNGVVDDSQLPKDRFSAERLKGVDSTLKIQPAKLEDSAVYLCASSPGTIIKTEAFFGQGTRLTVV.

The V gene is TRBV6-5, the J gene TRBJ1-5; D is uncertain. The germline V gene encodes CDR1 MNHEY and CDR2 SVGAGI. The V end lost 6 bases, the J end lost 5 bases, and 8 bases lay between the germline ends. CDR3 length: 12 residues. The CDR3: CASRGRDQPQHF. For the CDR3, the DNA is TGTGCCAGCAGGGGGAGGGATCAGCCCCAGCATTTT.

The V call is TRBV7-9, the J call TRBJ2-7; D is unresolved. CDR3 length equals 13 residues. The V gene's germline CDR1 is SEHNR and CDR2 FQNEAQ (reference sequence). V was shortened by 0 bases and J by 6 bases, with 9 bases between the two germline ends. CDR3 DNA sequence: TGTGCCAGCAGCTTAGCTGGGGTTGGCGAGCAGTACTTC. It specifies CASSLAGVGEQYF.

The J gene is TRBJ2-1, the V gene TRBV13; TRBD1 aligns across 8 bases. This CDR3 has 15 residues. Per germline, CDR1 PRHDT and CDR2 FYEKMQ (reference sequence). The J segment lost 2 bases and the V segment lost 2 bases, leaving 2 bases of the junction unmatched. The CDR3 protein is CASSLRGQAYNEQFF. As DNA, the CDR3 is TGTGCCAGCAGCTTAAGGGGACAGGCCTACAATGAGCAGTTCTTC.

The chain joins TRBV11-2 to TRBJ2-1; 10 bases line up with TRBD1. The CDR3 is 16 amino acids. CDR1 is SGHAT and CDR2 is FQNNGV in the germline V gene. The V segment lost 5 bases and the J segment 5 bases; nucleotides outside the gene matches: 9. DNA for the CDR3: TGTGCCAGCAGCCCAGGTCGGGGACAGGGGAACAATGAGCAGTTCTTC. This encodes CASSPGRGQGNNEQFF.

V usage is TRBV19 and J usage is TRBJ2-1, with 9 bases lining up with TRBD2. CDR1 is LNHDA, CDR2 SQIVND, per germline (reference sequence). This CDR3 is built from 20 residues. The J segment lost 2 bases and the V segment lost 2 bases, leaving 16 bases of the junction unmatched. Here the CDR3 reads CASSINPTPTSGGAYNEQFF. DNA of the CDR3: TGTGCCAGTAGTATAAACCCAACACCGACTAGCGGAGGGGCCTACAATGAGCAGTTCTTC.

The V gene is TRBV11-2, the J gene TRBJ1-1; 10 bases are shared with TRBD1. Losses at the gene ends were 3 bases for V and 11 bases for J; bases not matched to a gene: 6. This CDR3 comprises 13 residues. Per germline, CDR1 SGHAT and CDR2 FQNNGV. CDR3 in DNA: TGTGCCAGCAGCTTTGGGGACAGGGGAGCCGCTTTCTTT. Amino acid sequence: CASSFGDRGAAFF. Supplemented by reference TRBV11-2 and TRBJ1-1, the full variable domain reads EAGVAQSPRYKIIEKRQSVAFWCNPISGHATLYWYQQILGQGPKLLIQFQNNGVVDDSQLPKDRFSAERLKGVDSTLKIQPAKLEDSAVYLCASSFGDRGAAFFGQGTRLTVV.

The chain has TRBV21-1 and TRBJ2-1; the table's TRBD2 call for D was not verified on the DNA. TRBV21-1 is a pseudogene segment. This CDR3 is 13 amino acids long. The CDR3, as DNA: TGTGCCAGCAGCAGCGGGGGGGATCCAGGGAAGTTCTTC. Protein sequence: CASSSGGDPGKFF.

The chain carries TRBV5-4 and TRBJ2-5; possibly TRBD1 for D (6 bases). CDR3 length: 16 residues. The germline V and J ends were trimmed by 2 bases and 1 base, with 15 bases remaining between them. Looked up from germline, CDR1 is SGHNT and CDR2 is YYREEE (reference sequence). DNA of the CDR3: TGTGCCAGCAGCTTACGGCAGGGGCCTTTCCAAGAGACCCAGTACTTC. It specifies CASSLRQGPFQETQYF.

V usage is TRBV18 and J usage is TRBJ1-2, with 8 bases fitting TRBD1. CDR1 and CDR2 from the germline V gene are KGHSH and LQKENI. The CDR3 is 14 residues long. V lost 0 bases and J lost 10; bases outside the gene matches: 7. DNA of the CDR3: TGTGCCAGCTCACCACCAGGACAGGGCGGGAACTACACCTTC. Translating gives CASSPPGQGGNYTF. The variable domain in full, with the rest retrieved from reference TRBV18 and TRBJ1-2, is NAGVMQNPRHLVRRRGQEARLRCSPMKGHSHVYWYRQLPEEGLKFMVYLQKENIIDESGMPKERFSAEFPKEGPSILRIQQVVRGDSAAYFCASSPPGQGGNYTFGSGTRLTVV.